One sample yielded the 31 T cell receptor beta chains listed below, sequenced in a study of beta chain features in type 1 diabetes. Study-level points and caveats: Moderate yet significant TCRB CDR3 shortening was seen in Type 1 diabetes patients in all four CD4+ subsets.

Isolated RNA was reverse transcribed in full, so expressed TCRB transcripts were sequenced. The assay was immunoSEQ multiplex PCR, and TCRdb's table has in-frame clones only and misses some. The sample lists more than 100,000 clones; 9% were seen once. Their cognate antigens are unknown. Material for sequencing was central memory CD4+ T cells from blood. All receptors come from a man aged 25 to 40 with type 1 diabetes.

CDR3 bases: TGCGCCAGCAAGTTGGGATGGAACAGGGGATTTGGGGTCGAGCAGTACTTC. Residues: CASKLGWNRGFGVEQYF. This chain connects TRBV5-1 to TRBJ2-7, with 7 bases fitting TRBD1. From germline, CDR1 is SGHRS and CDR2 YFSETQ. The CDR3 is made up of 17 amino acids. J was trimmed by 6 bases and V by 6 bases; bases with no gene match: 21.

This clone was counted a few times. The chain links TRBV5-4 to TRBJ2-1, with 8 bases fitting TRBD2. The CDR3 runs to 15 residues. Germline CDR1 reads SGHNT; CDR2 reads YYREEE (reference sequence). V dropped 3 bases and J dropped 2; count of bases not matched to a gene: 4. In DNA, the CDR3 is TGTGCCAGCAGCTCAAGCGGGGGCACCTACAATGAGCAGTTCTTC. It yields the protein CASSSSGGTYNEQFF.

CDR3 coding DNA: TGTGCCAGCAGCGTGCGGGGGGGGCTGTACAATGAGCAGTTCTTC. Translating gives CASSVRGGLYNEQFF. The chain couples TRBV9 to TRBJ2-1; TRBD2 agrees at 9 bases. With V trimmed by 2 bases and J by 4 bases, 4 bases remained unmatched. The germline CDR1 and CDR2 sequences are SGDLS and YYNGEE. The CDR3 length is 15 residues.

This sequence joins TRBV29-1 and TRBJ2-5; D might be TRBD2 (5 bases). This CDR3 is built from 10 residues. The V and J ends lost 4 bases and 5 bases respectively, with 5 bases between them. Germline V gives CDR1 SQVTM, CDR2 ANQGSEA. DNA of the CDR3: TGCAGCGTTGCGGGGGAGACCCAGTACTTC. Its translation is CSVAGETQYF.

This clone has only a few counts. CDR3 residues: CSVGPSAETQYF. The CDR3 DNA is TGCAGCGTGGGACCTAGCGCGGAGACCCAGTACTTC. The rearrangement joins TRBV29-1 to TRBJ2-5, with D possibly matching TRBD2 (6 bases). The CDR3 runs to 12 residues. Germline V gene data show CDR1 as SQVTM and CDR2 as ANQGSEA. Deletions cut 6 bases from V and 5 bases from J, with 13 bases between.

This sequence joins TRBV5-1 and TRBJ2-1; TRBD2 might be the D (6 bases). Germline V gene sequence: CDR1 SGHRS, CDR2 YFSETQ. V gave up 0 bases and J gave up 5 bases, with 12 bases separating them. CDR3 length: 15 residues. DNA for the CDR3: TGCGCCAGCAGCTTGGTCGCGGGGACCAACAATGAGCAGTTCTTC. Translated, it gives CASSLVAGTNNEQFF.

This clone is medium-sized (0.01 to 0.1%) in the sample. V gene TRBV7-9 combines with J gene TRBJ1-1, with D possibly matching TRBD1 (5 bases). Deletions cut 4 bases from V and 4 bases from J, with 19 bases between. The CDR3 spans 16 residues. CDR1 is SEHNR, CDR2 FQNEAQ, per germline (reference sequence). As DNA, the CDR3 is TGTGCCAGCAGCTATTCATCGGGGGTAGGAGTCACTGAAGCTTTCTTT. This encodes CASSYSSGVGVTEAFF. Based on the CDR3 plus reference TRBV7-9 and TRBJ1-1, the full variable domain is DTGVSQNPRHKITKRGQNVTFRCDPISEHNRLYWYRQTLGQGPEFLTYFQNEAQLEKSRLLSDRFSAERPKGSFSTLEIQRTEQGDSAMYLCASSYSSGVGVTEAFFGQGTRLTVV.

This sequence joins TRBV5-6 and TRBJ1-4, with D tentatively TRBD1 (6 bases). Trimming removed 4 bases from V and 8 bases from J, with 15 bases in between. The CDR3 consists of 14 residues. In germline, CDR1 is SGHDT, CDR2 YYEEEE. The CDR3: CASSRTAGFEKLFF. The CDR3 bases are TGTGCCAGCAGCCGGACAGCGGGATTCGAAAAACTGTTTTTT.

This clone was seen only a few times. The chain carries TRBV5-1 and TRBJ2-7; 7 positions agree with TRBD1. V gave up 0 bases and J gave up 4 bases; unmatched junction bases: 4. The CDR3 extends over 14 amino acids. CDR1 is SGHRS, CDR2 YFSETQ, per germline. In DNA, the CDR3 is TGCGCCAGCAGCTTGGAGGGACAGAATTACGAGCAGTACTTC. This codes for CASSLEGQNYEQYF.

In DNA form, the CDR3 reads TGCAGCGTGGCCGGGACTAGCGGGGGGGGCTCAGATACGCAGTATTTT. It codes for CSVAGTSGGGSDTQYF. The chain links TRBV29-1 to TRBJ2-3; TRBD2 matches 16 bases. V lost 6 bases and J lost 4; bases outside the gene matches: 7. Looked up from germline, CDR1 is SQVTM and CDR2 is ANQGSEA. The CDR3 covers 16 residues.

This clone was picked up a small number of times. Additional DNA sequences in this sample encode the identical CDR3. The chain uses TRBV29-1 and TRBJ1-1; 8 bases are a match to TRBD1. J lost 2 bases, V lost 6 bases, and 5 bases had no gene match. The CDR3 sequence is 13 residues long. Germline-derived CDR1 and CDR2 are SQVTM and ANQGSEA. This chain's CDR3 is CSVRGQGNTEAFF. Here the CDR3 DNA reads TGCAGCGTCCGAGGACAGGGAAACACTGAAGCTTTCTTT.

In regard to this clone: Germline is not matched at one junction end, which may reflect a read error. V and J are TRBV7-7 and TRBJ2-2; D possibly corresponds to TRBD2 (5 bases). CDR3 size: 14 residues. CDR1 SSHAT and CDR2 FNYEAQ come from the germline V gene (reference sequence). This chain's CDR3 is CASSRDYGTGELFF. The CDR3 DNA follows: TGTGCTAGCAGTCGGGATTACGGGACCGGGGAGCTGTTTTTT. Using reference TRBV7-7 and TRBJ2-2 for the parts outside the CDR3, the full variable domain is GAGVSQSPRYKVTKRGQDVTLRCDPISSHATLYWYQQALGQGPEFLTYFNYEAQPDKSGLPSDRFSAERPEGSISTLTIQRTEQRDSAMYRCASSRDYGTGELFFGEGSRLTVL.

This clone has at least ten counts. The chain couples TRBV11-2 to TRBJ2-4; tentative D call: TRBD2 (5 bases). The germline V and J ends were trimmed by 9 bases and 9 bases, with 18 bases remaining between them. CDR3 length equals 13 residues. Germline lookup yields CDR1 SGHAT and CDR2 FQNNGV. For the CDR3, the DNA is TGTGCCAGTAGTGGCCCTAGCCTCGGCATTCAGTACTTC. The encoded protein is CASSGPSLGIQYF.

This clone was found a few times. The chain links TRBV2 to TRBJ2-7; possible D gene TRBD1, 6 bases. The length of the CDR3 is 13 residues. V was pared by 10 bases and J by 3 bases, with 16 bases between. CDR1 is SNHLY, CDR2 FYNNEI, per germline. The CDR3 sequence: CANRTEKRYEQYF. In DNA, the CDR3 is TGTGCCAATCGGACAGAGAAGCGCTACGAGCAGTACTTC.

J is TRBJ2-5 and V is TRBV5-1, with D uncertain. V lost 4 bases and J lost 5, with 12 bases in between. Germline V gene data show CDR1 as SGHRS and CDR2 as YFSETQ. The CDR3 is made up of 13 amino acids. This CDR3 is CASSETVEETQYF. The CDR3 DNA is TGCGCCAGCAGCGAGACGGTGGAGGAGACCCAGTACTTC.

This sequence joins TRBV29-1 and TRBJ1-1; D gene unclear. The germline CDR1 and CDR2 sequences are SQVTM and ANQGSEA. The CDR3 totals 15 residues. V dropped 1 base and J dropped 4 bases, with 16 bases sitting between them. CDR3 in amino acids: CSVEVADSMGTEAFF. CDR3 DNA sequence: TGCAGCGTTGAAGTGGCAGACTCGATGGGCACTGAAGCTTTCTTT.

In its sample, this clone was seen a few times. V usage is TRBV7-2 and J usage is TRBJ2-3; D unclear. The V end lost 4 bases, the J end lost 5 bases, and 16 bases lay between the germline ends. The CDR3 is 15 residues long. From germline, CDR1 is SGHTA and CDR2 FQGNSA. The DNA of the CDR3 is TGTGCCAGCAGCTCCTTACTTACAGTGAGAGATACGCAGTATTTT. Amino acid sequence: CASSSLLTVRDTQYF.

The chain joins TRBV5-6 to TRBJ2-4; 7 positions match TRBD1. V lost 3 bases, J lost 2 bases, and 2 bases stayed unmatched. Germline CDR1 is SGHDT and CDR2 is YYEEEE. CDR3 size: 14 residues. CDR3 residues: CASSSQGSKNIQYF. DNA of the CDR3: TGTGCCAGCAGCTCACAGGGGTCCAAAAACATTCAGTACTTC.

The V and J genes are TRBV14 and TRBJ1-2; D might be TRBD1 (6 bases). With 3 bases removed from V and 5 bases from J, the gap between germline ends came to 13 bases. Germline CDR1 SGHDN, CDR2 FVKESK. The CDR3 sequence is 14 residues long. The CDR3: CASSHWTATYGYTF. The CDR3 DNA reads TGTGCCAGCAGCCACTGGACAGCTACTTATGGCTACACCTTC. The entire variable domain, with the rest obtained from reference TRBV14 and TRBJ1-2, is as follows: EAGVTQFPSHSVIEKGQTVTLRCDPISGHDNLYWYRRVMGKEIKFLLHFVKESKQDESGMPNNRFLAERTGGTYSTLKVQPAELEDSGVYFCASSHWTATYGYTFGSGTRLTVV.

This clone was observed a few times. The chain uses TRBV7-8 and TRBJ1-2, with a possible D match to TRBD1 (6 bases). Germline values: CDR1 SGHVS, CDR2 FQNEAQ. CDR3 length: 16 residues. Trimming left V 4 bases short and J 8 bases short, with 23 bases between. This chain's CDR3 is CASSSGGAGTRMGYTF. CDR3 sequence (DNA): TGTGCCAGCAGCTCTGGGGGGGCAGGGACCAGAATGGGCTACACCTTC.

The CDR3 here is CASSSTGGAYNEQFF. As DNA, the CDR3 is TGTGCCAGCAGTTCCACAGGGGGCGCCTACAATGAGCAGTTCTTC. This chain connects TRBV28 to TRBJ2-1, with 9 bases identical to TRBD1. Germline V gene sequence: CDR1 MDHEN, CDR2 SYDVKM. With 4 bases clipped from V and 2 bases from J, the junction kept 3 bases outside the gene matches. The CDR3 runs to 15 residues.

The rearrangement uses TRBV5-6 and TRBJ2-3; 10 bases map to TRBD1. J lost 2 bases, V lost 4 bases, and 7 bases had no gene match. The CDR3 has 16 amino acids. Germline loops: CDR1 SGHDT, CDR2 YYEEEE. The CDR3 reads CASSVTGQGVTDTQYF. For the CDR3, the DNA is TGTGCCAGCAGCGTGACAGGACAGGGGGTCACAGATACGCAGTATTTT.

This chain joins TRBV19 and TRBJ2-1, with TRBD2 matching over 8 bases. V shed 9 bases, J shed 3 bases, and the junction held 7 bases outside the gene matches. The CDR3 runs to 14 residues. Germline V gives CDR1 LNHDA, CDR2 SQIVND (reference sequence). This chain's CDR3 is CASVRGGNYNEQFF. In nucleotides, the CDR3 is TGTGCCAGCGTACGCGGGGGGAACTACAATGAGCAGTTCTTC. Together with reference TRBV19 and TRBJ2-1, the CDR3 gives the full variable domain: DGGITQSPKYLFRKEGQNVTLSCEQNLNHDAMYWYRQDPGQGLRLIYYSQIVNDFQKGDIAEGYSVSREKKESFPLTVTSAQKNPTAFYLCASVRGGNYNEQFFGPGTRLTVL.

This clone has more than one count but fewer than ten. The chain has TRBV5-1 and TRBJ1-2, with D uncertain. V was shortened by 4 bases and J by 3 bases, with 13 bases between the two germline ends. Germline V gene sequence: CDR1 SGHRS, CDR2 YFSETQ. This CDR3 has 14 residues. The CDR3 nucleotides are TGCGCCAGCAGCCCCTCGGGAGTATACTATGGCTACACCTTC. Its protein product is CASSPSGVYYGYTF.

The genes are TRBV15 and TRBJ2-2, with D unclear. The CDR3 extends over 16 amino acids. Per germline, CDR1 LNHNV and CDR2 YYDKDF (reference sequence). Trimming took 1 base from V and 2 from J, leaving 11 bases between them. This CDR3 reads CATSRAPGANTGELFF. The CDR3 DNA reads TGTGCCACCAGCAGAGCCCCCGGTGCTAACACCGGGGAGCTGTTTTTT. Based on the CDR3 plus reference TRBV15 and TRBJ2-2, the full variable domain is DAMVIQNPRYQVTQFGKPVTLSCSQTLNHNVMYWYQQKSSQAPKLLFHYYDKDFNNEADTPDNFQSRRPNTSFCFLDIRSPGLGDTAMYLCATSRAPGANTGELFFGEGSRLTVL.

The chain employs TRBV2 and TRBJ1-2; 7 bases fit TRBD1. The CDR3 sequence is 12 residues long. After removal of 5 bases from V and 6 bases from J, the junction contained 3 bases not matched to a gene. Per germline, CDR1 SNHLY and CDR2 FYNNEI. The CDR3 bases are TGTGCCAGCAGTTTGGACAGGAATGGCTACACCTTC. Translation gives CASSLDRNGYTF.

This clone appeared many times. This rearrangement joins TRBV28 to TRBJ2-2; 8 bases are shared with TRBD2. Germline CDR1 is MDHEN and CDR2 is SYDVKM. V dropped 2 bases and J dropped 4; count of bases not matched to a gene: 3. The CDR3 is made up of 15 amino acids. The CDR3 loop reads CASSLSGGTTGELFF. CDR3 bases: TGTGCCAGCAGTTTAAGCGGGGGAACCACCGGGGAGCTGTTTTTT.

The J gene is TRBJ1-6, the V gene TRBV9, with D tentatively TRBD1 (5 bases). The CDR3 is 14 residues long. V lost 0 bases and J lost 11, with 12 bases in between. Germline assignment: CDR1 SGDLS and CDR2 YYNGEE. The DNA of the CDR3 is TGTGCCAGCAGCGTAGGACAGTCTATGGCACCCCTCCACTTT. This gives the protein CASSVGQSMAPLHF.

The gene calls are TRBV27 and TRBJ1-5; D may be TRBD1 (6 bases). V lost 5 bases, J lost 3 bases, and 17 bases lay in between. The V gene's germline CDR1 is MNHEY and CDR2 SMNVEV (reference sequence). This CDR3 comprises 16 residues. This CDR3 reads CASSRAPGDPNQPQHF. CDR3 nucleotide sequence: TGTGCCAGCAGTCGCGCACCAGGGGACCCCAATCAGCCCCAGCATTTT.

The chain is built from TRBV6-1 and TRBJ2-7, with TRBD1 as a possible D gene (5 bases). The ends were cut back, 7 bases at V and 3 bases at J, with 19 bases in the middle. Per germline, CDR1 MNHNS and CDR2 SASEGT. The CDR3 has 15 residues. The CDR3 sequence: CASTSGSSMSYEQYF. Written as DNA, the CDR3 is TGTGCCAGCACCTCAGGGTCTAGTATGAGCTACGAGCAGTACTTC.

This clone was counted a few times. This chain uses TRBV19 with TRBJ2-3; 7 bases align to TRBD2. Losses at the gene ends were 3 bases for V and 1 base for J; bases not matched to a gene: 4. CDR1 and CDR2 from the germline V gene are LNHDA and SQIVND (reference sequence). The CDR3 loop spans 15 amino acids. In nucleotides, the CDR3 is TGTGCCAGTAGTATCGGACTAGAGGGCACAGATACGCAGTATTTT. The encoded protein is CASSIGLEGTDTQYF.